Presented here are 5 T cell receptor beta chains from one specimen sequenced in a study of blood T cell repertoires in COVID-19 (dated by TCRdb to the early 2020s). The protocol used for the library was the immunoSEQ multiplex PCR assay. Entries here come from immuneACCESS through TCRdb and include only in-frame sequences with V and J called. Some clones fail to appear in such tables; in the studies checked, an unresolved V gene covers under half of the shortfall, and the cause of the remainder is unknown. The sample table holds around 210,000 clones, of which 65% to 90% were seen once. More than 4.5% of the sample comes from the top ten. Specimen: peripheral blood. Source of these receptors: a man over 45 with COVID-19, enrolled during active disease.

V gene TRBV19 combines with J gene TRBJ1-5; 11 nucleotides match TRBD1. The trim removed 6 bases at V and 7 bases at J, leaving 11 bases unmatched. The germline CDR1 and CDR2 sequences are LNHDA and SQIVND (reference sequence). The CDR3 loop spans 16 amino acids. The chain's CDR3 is CASSRTVGTGGQPQHF. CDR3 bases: TGTGCCAGTAGCCGCACAGTGGGGACAGGGGGACAGCCCCAGCATTTT.

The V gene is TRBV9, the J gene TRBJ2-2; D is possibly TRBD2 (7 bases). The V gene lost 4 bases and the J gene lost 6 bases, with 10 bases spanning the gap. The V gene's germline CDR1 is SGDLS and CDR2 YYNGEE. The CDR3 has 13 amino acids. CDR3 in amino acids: CASSRGAAGELFF. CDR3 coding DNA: TGTGCCAGCAGCCGGGGGGCTGCCGGGGAGCTGTTTTTT.

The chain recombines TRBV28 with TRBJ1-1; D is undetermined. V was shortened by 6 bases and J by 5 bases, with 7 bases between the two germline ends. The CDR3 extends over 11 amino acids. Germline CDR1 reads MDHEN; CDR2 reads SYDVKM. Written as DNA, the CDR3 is TGTGCCAGCAGCCAGCGGACTGAAGCTTTCTTT. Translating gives CASSQRTEAFF.

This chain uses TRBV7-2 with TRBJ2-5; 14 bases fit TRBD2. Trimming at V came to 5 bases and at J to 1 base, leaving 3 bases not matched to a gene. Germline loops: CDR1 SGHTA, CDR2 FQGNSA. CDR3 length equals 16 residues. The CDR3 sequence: CASSRTSGGFQETQYF. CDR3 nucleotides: TGTGCCAGCAGCCGGACTAGCGGGGGGTTCCAAGAGACCCAGTACTTC.

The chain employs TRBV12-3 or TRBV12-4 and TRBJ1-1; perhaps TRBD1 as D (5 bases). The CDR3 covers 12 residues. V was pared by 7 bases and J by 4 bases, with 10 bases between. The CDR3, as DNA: TGTGCCAGCATCGTCGGGGGCACTGAAGCTTTCTTT. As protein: CASIVGGTEAFF.